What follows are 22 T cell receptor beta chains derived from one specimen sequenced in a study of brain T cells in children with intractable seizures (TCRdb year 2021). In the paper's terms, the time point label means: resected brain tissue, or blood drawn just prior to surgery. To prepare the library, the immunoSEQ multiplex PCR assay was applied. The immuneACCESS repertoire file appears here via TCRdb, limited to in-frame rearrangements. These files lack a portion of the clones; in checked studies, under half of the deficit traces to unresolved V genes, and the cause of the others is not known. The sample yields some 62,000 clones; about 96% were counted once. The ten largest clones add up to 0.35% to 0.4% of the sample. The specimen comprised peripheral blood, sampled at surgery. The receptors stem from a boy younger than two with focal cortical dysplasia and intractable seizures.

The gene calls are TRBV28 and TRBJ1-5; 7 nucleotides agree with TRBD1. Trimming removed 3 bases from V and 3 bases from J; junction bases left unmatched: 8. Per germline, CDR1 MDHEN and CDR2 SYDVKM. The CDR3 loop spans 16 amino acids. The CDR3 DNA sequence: TGTGCCAGCAGTTTGGGAAAAGGGGGCCCCAATCAGCCCCAGCATTTT. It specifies CASSLGKGGPNQPQHF.

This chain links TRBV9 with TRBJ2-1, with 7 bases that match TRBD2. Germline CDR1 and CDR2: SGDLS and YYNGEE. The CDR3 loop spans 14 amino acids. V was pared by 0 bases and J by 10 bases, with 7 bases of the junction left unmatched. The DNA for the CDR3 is TGTGCCAGCAGCGTAGGGACTAGGTCAGACGAGCAGTTCTTC. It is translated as CASSVGTRSDEQFF.

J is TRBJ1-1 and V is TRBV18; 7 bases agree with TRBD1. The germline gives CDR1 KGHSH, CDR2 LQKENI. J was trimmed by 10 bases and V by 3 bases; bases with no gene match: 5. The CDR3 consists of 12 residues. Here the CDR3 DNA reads TGTGCCAGCTCACCCCTACAGGGGTTAGCTTTCTTT. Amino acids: CASSPLQGLAFF.

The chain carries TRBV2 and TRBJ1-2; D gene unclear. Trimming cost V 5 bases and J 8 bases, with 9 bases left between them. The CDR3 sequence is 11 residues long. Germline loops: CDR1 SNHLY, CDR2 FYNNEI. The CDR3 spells CASSPKGGYTF. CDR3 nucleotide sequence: TGTGCCAGCAGTCCCAAAGGAGGCTACACCTTC.

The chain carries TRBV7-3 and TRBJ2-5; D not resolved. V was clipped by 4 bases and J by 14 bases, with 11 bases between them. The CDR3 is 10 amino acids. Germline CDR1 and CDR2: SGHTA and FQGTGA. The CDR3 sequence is CASSCDPDYF. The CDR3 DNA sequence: TGTGCCAGCAGCTGCGATCCCGACTACTTC.

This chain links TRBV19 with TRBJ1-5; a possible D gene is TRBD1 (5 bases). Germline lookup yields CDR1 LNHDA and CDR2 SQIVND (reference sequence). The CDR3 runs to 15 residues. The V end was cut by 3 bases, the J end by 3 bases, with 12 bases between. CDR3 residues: CASSIIREANQPQHF. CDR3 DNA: TGTGCCAGTAGTATCATCAGGGAAGCCAATCAGCCCCAGCATTTT. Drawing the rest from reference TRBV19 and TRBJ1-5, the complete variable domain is DGGITQSPKYLFRKEGQNVTLSCEQNLNHDAMYWYRQDPGQGLRLIYYSQIVNDFQKGDIAEGYSVSREKKESFPLTVTSAQKNPTAFYLCASSIIREANQPQHFGDGTRLSIL.

This chain's CDR3 is CASSQQGPEAFF. The CDR3 bases are TGTGCCAGCAGCCAACAGGGCCCTGAAGCTTTCTTT. This chain connects TRBV6-5 to TRBJ1-1, with a weak D call TRBD1 (6 bases). The germline CDR1 and CDR2 sequences are MNHEY and SVGAGI. Trimming stripped 6 bases from V and 6 bases from J, with 11 bases between. This CDR3 contains 12 residues.

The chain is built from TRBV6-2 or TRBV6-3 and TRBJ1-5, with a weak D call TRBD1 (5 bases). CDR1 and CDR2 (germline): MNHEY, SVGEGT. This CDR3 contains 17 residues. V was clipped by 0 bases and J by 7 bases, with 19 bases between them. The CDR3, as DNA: TGTGCCAGCAGTTACTCGAGCCTGGAGGGGCCGGAGCAGCCCCAGCATTTT. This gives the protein CASSYSSLEGPEQPQHF.

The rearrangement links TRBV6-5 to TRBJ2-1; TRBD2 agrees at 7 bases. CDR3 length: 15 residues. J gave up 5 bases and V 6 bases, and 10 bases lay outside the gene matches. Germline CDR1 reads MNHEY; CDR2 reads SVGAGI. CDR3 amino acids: CASSYTGLPNNEQFF. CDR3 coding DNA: TGTGCCAGCAGCTACACGGGACTACCAAACAATGAGCAGTTCTTC.

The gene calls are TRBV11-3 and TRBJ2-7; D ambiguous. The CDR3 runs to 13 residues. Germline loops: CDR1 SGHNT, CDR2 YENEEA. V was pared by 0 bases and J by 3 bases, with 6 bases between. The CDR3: CASSLDRYYEQYF. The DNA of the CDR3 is TGTGCCAGCAGCTTAGACAGGTACTACGAGCAGTACTTC.

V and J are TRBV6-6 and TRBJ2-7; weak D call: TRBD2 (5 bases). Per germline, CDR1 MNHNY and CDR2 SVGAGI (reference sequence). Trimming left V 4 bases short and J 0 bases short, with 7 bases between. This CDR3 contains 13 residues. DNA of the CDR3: TGTGCCAGCAGTTCGGGGAACTCCTACGAGCAGTACTTC. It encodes CASSSGNSYEQYF.

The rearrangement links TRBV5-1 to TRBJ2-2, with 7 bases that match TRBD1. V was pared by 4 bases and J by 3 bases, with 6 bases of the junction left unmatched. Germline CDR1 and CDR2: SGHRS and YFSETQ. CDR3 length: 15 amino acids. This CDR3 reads CASSPYDRDTGELFF. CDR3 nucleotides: TGCGCCAGCAGCCCTTATGACAGGGACACCGGGGAGCTGTTTTTT. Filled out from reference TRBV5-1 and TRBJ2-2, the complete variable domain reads KAGVTQTPRYLIKTRGQQVTLSCSPISGHRSVSWYQQTPGQGLQFLFEYFSETQRNKGNFPGRFSGRQFSNSRSEMNVSTLELGDSALYLCASSPYDRDTGELFFGEGSRLTVL.

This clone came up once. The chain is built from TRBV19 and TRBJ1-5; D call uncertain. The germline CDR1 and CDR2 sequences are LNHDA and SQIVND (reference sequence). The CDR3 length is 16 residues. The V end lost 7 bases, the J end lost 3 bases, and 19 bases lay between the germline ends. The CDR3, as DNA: TGTGCCAGTACACCACCGGGGTTCTTTCCCAATCAGCCCCAGCATTTT. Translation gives CASTPPGFFPNQPQHF.

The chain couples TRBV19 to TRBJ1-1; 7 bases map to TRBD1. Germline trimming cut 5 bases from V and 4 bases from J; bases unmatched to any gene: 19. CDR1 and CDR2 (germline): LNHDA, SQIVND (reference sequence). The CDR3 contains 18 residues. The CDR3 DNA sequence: TGTGCCAGTAGTCCCCCTGTCCCAGGGGGGATTTGGGGCACTGAAGCTTTCTTT. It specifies CASSPPVPGGIWGTEAFF.

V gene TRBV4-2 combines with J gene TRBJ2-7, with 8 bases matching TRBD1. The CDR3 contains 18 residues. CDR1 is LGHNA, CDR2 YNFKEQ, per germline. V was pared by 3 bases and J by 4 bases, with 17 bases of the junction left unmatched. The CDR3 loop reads CASSHVFTGTGGIYEQYF. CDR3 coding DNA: TGTGCCAGCAGCCATGTTTTCACCGGGACAGGTGGGATTTACGAGCAGTACTTC.

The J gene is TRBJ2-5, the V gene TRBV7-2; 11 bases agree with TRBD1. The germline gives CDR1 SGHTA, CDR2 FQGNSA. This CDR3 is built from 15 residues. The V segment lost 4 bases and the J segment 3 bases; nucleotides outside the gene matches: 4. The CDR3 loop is CASSSPGQGEETQYF. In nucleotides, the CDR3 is TGTGCCAGCAGCTCCCCGGGACAGGGGGAAGAGACCCAGTACTTC.

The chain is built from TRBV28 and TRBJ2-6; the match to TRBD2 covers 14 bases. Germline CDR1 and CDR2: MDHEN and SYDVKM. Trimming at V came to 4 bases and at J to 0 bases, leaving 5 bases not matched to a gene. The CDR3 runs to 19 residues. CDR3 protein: CASSSGTSGSYSGANVLTF. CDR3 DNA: TGTGCCAGCAGTTCGGGGACTAGCGGGAGTTACTCTGGGGCCAACGTCCTGACTTTC.

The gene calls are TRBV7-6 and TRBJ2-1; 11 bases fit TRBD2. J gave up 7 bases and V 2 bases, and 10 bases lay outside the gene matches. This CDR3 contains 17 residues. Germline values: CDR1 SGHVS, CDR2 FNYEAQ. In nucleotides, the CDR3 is TGTGCCAGCAGCTTAAATCGGCTAGCGGGGGGTCAAAATGAGCAGTTCTTC. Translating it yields CASSLNRLAGGQNEQFF.

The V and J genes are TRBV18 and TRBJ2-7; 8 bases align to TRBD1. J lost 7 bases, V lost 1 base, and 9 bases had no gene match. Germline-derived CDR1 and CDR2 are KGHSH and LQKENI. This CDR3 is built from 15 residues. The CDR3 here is CASSPLAGGLGEQYF. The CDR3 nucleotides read TGTGCCAGCTCACCACTGGCAGGGGGCTTAGGAGAGCAGTACTTC.

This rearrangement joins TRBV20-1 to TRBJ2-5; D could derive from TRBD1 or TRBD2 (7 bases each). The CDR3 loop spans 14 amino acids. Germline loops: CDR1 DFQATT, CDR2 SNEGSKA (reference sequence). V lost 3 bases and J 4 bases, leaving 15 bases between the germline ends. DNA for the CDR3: TGCAGTGCTAGTCGTGGCAGGGGGGGAGAGACCCAGTACTTC. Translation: CSASRGRGGETQYF.

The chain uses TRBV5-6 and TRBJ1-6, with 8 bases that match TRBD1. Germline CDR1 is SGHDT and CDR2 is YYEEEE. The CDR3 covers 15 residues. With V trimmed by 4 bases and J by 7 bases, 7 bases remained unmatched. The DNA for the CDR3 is TGTGCCAGCAGCCCACGGACAGGGACCAATTCACCCCTCCACTTT. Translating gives CASSPRTGTNSPLHF.

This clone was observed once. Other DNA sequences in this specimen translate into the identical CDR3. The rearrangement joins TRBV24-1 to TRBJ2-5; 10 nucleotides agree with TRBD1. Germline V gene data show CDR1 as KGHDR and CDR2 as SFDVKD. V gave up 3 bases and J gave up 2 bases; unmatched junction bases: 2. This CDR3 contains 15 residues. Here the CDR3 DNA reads TGTGCCACCAGTGATCCGGACAGGGGGCAAGAGACCCAGTACTTC. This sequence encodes CATSDPDRGQETQYF.